The rows below give T cell receptor beta chains drawn from one sample of a study of T cell responses to AZD1222 COVID-19 vaccine. Using immunoSEQ multiplex PCR, the repertoire was profiled, and TCRdb retains in-frame clones only, with some absent. The data contain under 70,000 clones, around four fifths of them seen just once; the ten biggest clones take up 20% to 25%. The starting material was peripheral blood, obtained on day 0 of AZD1222 vaccination. The source is an adult in good health. The CDR3 runs from the conserved cysteine through the conserved F or W. D genes are given only for firm matches. A clone size is listed for some rows: how often the clone was seen (once, few, many), or a class if it is expanded.

TRBV5-1	-	TRBJ2-2	-	TGCGCCAGCAGCTTGGGGTACATAGATACCGGGGAGCTGTTTTTT	CASSLGYIDTGELFF
TRBV7-2	-	TRBJ2-7	-	TGTGCCAGCAGCTTCTTCGATAGATTCTCCTACGAGCAGTACTTC	CASSFFDRFSYEQYF
TRBV16	-	TRBJ2-7	-	TGTGCCAGCAGCCATTTCGGAAGTTTGGCAGGGCCCTACGAGCAGTACTTC	CASSHFGSLAGPYEQYF
TRBV4-3	-	TRBJ2-1	-	TGCGCCAGCAGCCAAAGTGAGGCGGGTTGGCTTCGGAATGAGCAGTTCTTC	CASSQSEAGWLRNEQFF
TRBV19	TRBD1	TRBJ1-5	-	TGTGCCAGTAGGGAGGACGGGACAGCCAATCAGCCCCAGCATTTT	CASREDGTANQPQHF
TRBV6-5	-	TRBJ2-3	once	TGTGCCAGCAGTTACGGGACTCCAAGCACAGATACGCAGTATTTT	CASSYGTPSTDTQYF
TRBV10-3	-	TRBJ1-5	-	TGTGCCATCAGTGAACAGGGTATGGAGCCCCAGCATTTT	CAISEQGMEPQHF
TRBV5-1	-	TRBJ1-1	-	TGCGCCAGCAACAAAGGACCCGCTGGGGAGAGGAGCACTGAAGCTTTCTTT	CASNKGPAGERSTEAFF
TRBV7-9	TRBD1	TRBJ1-1	-	TGTGCCAGCAGCTTAGGTGCCGGGACAGGGGGCACTGAAGCTTTCTTT	CASSLGAGTGGTEAFF
TRBV27	-	TRBJ2-7	once	TGTGCCAGCAGTTTAGCAGGGTGGAACTACGAGCAGTACTTC	CASSLAGWNYEQYF
TRBV29-1	TRBD2	TRBJ2-5	-	TGCAGCGTAGCTGCGACTAGCGGCGAGACCCAGTACTTC	CSVAATSGETQYF
TRBV5-3	-	TRBJ1-2	-	TGTGCCAGAAGCTTGGTTGGAGGGGGTGTCTATGGCTACACCTTC	CARSLVGGGVYGYTF
TRBV25-1	-	TRBJ1-3	-	TGTGCCAGCAGGGGCCTAGGGGCTCATGGGGATGGAAACACCATATATTTT	CASRGLGAHGDGNTIYF
TRBV28	-	TRBJ1-5	-	TGTGCCAGCAGTTTGGCCTTTCTTCTGACCCAGCATTTT	CASSLAFLLTQHF
TRBV3-1/TRBV3-2	-	TRBJ2-3	-	TGTGCCAGCAGCCGAGGGGCGGATACGCAGTATTTT	CASSRGADTQYF
TRBV18	TRBD1	TRBJ1-4	-	TGTGCCAGCTCACCACCGGCGTCAGGGGGTGAAAAACTGTTTTTT	CASSPPASGGEKLFF
TRBV28	-	TRBJ1-5	-	TGTGCCAGCAGTTTAAGCCTGATGAGGCGGGGCGGCAATCAGCCCCAGCATTTT	CASSLSLMRRGGNQPQHF
TRBV15	TRBD1	TRBJ1-1	-	TGTGCCACCAGCAGAAGAGGGACAGGGAAAACTGAAGCTTTCTTT	CATSRRGTGKTEAFF
TRBV5-1	TRBD1	TRBJ2-7	-	TGCGCCAGCAGCTTGGCGGGACAGGGGGCCTACGAGCAGTACTTC	CASSLAGQGAYEQYF
TRBV10-3	TRBD1	TRBJ1-2	-	TGTGCCATCAGTGAGTCGTCAGGGGGCAGCTATGGCTACACCTTC	CAISESSGGSYGYTF
TRBV3-1/TRBV3-2	TRBD1	TRBJ1-5	few	TGTGCCAGCAGCCATGAGGCAGGGGGAAATCAGCCCCAGCATTTT	CASSHEAGGNQPQHF
TRBV7-8	TRBD1	TRBJ2-5	-	TGTGCCAGCAGCACTCAGATTGGGACAGGGGGAGAGACCCAGTACTTC	CASSTQIGTGGETQYF
TRBV10-3	TRBD2	TRBJ2-4	-	TGTGCCATCAGTGGCGTCGGAGGGGAGGGCATTCAGTACTTC	CAISGVGGEGIQYF
TRBV6-6	TRBD1	TRBJ1-2	-	TGTGCCAGCAGTTTGACAGGGAGGGGTGGCTACACCTTC	CASSLTGRGGYTF